One sample yielded the 11 T cell receptor beta chains listed below, sequenced in a study of Graves' ophthalmopathy and Graves' hyperthyroidism. Scientists amplified the TCR beta CDR3 regions from RNA transcripts. A first-round RT-PCR used HTBI primers, followed by a second-round multiplex PCR. TCRdb used MiXCR to reprocess the multiplex PCR reads, holding one entry per CDR3 protein. Among over 150,000 distinct CDR3 sequences, over 35% were seen once, and the ten largest hold roughly 6%. The source material was peripheral blood. These receptors originate from a woman aged 35 to 49 with Graves' ophthalmopathy.

This clonotype was seen ten or more times. The V gene is TRBV18, the J gene TRBJ2-5; the D gene could be TRBD1 or TRBD2 (5 bases each). V lost 4 bases, J lost 1 base, and 13 bases lay in between. The CDR3 is made up of 15 amino acids. CDR1 is KGHSH and CDR2 is LQKENI in the germline V gene. CDR3 region: CASSRPGRGQETQYF. The CDR3 bases are TGTGCCAGCTCACGACCGGGACGGGGCCAAGAGACCCAGTACTTC.

This clonotype was observed many times. V and J are TRBV28 and TRBJ1-5; D remains unclear. The CDR3 runs 14 residues. Germline-derived CDR1 and CDR2 are MDHEN and SYDVKM. The V and J ends lost 6 bases and 8 bases respectively, with 17 bases between them. CDR3 in DNA: TGTGCCAGCAGCGAGAATAATTACGTTAAGCCCCAGCATTTT. This gives the protein CASSENNYVKPQHF. Combining the CDR3 with reference TRBV28 and TRBJ1-5 gives the whole variable domain DVKVTQSSRYLVKRTGEKVFLECVQDMDHENMFWYRQDPGLGLRLIYFSYDVKMKEKGDIPEGYSVSREKKERFSLILESASTNQTSMYLCASSENNYVKPQHFGDGTRLSIL.

This clonotype was recorded many times. V gene TRBV6-1 combines with J gene TRBJ1-1; no clear D. Germline CDR1 reads MNHNS; CDR2 reads SASEGT. The CDR3 is made up of 15 amino acids. The V end lost 6 bases, the J end lost 4 bases, and 18 bases lay between the germline ends. This chain's CDR3 is CASSFRALGGTEAFF. CDR3 DNA: TGTGCCAGCAGCTTCCGGGCCCTCGGCGGCACTGAAGCTTTCTTT.

This clonotype was picked up many times. This CDR3 is CSVAGLAAGELFF. The CDR3 DNA sequence: TGCAGCGTCGCAGGACTAGCGGCAGGGGAGCTGTTTTTT. The V call is TRBV29-1, the J call TRBJ2-2; 10 bases are shared with TRBD2. V trimming: 6 bases; J trimming: 8 bases; junction bases outside the gene matches: 6. The CDR3 runs 13 residues. Germline CDR1 SQVTM, CDR2 ANQGSEA.

Many counts were recorded for this clonotype. The chain joins TRBV24-1 to TRBJ2-5, with D possibly being TRBD1 (7 bases). The CDR3 sequence is 16 residues long. Trimming cost V 0 bases and J 5 bases, with 15 bases left between them. The germline V gene has CDR1 KGHDR and CDR2 SFDVKD. CDR3 protein: CATSDLQAGGRETQYF. In nucleotides, the CDR3 is TGTGCCACCAGTGATTTGCAGGCAGGGGGGAGGGAGACCCAGTACTTC.

This clonotype was recorded many times. The chain carries TRBV9 and TRBJ2-7; 8 bases match TRBD2. V lost 0 bases and J lost 3; bases outside the gene matches: 5. The CDR3 is 15 amino acids. Germline CDR1 SGDLS, CDR2 YYNGEE. The CDR3 loop reads CASSVEAGVHYEQYF. Here the CDR3 DNA reads TGTGCCAGCAGCGTAGAAGCGGGGGTCCACTACGAGCAGTACTTC.

The gene calls are TRBV12-3 or TRBV12-4 and TRBJ2-7; 11 bases match TRBD1. V shed 6 bases and J 3 bases; nucleotides not matched to a gene: 7. The CDR3 loop spans 15 amino acids. The CDR3 DNA reads TGTGCCAGCAGGTCAGGGACAGGGGGATACTACGAGCAGTACTTC. Protein product: CASRSGTGGYYEQYF.

There are many counts of this clonotype. In nucleotides, the CDR3 is TGTGCCAGCAGTTTTAACCTGGGGCCCAAAGAGACCCAGTACTTC. Translated: CASSFNLGPKETQYF. The gene calls are TRBV28 and TRBJ2-5; D may be TRBD1 (5 bases). This CDR3 is built from 15 residues. With 3 bases removed from V and 3 bases from J, the gap between germline ends came to 14 bases. In germline, CDR1 is MDHEN, CDR2 SYDVKM.

The chain recombines TRBV19 with TRBJ2-7; D unclear. V dropped 7 bases and J dropped 6 bases, with 13 bases sitting between them. Germline CDR1 and CDR2: LNHDA and SQIVND (reference sequence). The CDR3 consists of 12 residues. As DNA, the CDR3 is TGTGCCAGTATCTCAGATTCAAGCGAGCAGTACTTC. Encoded protein: CASISDSSEQYF.

This clonotype was counted at least ten times. The genes are TRBV12-3 or TRBV12-4 and TRBJ1-1, with TRBD1 as a possible D gene (5 bases). V lost 5 bases and J lost 11, with 15 bases in between. This CDR3 region has 12 residues. CDR3 nucleotide sequence: TGTGCCAGCAGTCCCGGGGGGATTAGGGCTTTCTTT. Translating gives CASSPGGIRAFF.

V is TRBV11-2 and J is TRBJ1-5, with 7 bases fitting TRBD1. The V and J ends lost 5 bases and 7 bases, in that order; junction bases with no gene match: 8. The CDR3 extends over 14 amino acids. CDR1 SGHAT and CDR2 FQNNGV come from the germline V gene. In nucleotides, the CDR3 is TGTGCCAGCAGCCTCCACCCACAGGGGCAGCCCCAGCATTTT. Translating it yields CASSLHPQGQPQHF. Drawing the rest from reference TRBV11-2 and TRBJ1-5, the complete variable domain is EAGVAQSPRYKIIEKRQSVAFWCNPISGHATLYWYQQILGQGPKLLIQFQNNGVVDDSQLPKDRFSAERLKGVDSTLKIQPAKLEDSAVYLCASSLHPQGQPQHFGDGTRLSIL.